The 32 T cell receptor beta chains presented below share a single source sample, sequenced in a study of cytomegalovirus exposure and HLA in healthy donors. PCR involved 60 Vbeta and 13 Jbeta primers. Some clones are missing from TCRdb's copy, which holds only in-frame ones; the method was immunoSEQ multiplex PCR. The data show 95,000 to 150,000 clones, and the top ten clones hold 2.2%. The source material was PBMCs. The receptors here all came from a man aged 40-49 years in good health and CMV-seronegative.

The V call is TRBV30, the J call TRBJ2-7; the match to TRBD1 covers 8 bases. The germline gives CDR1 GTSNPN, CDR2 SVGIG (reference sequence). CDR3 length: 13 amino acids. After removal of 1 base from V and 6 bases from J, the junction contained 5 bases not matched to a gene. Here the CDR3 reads CAWSGQGKFEQYF. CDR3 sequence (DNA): TGTGCCTGGAGTGGACAGGGGAAATTCGAGCAGTACTTC.

DNA for the CDR3: TGTGCCATCAGTGGAGGACTAGCGGGGAACAATGAGCAGTTCTTC. Translation gives CAISGGLAGNNEQFF. J is TRBJ2-1 and V is TRBV10-3; 12 bases align to TRBD2. CDR1 is ENHRY and CDR2 is SYGVKD in the germline V gene. The CDR3 runs to 15 residues. The V gene end was trimmed by 4 bases and the J gene end by 5 bases; junction bases not matched to a gene: 3.

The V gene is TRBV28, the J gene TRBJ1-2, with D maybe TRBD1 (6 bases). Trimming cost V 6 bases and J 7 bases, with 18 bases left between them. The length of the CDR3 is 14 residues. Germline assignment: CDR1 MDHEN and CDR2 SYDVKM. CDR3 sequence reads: CASSLRQARGGYTF. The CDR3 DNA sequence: TGTGCCAGCAGCTTGAGACAGGCCAGGGGTGGCTACACCTTC.

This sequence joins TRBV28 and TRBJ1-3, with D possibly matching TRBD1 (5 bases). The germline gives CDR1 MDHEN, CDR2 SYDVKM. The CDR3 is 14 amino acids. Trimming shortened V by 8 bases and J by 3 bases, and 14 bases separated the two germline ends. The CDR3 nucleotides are TGTGCCAGCGGAACTCCAGGGCTTGGAAACACCATATATTTT. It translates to CASGTPGLGNTIYF.

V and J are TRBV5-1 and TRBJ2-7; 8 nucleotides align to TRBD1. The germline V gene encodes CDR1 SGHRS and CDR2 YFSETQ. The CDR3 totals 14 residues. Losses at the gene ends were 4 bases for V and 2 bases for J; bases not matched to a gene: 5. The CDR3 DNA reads TGCGCCAGCAGCGGGGGACAGGTTGCCTACGAGCAGTACTTC. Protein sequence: CASSGGQVAYEQYF.

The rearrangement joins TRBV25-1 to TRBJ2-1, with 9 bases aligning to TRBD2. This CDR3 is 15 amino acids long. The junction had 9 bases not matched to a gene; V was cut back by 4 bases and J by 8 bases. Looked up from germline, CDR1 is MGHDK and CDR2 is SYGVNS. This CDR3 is CASSVPSGNPDEQFF. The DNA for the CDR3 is TGTGCCAGCAGTGTCCCTAGCGGGAACCCCGATGAGCAGTTCTTC.

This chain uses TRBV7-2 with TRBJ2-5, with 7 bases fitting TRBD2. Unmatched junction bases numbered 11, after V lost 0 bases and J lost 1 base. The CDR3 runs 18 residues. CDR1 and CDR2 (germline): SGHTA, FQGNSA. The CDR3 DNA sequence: TGTGCCAGCAGCTTAGCGGTTTTCAGCGGGACCTTCCAAGAGACCCAGTACTTC. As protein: CASSLAVFSGTFQETQYF.

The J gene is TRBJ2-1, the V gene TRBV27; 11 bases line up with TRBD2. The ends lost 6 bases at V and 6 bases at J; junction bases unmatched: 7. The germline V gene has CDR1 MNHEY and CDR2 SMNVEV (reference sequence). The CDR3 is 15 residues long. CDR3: CASSTGTSGLNEQFF. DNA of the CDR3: TGTGCCAGCAGCACCGGGACTAGCGGACTCAATGAGCAGTTCTTC.

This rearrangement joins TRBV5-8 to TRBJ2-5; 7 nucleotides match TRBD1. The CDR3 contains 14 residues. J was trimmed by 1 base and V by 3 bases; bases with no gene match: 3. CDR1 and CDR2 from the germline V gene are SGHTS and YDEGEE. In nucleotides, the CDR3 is TGTGCCAGCAGCTGGACAGGCGGCCAAGAGACCCAGTACTTC. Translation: CASSWTGGQETQYF.

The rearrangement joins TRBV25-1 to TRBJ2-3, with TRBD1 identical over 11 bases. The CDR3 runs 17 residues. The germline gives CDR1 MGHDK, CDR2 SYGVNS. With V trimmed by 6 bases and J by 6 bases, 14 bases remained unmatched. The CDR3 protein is CASSGYLGQGASDTQYF. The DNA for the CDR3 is TGTGCCAGCAGCGGCTACTTAGGACAGGGGGCATCGGATACGCAGTATTTT.

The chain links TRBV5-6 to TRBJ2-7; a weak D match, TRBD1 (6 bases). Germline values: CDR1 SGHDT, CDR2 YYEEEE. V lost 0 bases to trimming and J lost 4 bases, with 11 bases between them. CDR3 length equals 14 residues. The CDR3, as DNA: TGTGCCAGCAGCTTGGGGTCAGGGGTGTACGAGCAGTACTTC. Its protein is CASSLGSGVYEQYF.

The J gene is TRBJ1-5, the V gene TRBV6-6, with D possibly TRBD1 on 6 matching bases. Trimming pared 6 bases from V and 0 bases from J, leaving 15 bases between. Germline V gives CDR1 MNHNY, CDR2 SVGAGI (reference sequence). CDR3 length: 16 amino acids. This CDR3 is CASSQGQSYSNQPQHF. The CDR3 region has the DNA TGTGCCAGCAGCCAAGGACAGAGCTATAGCAATCAGCCCCAGCATTTT.

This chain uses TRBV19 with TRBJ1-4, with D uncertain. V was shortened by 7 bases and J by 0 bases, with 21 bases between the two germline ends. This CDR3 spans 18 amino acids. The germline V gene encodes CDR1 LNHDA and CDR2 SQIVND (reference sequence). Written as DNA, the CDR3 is TGTGCCAGTAAAGGAGGGCAGGAAAAGGTTGCAACTAATGAAAAACTGTTTTTT. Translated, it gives CASKGGQEKVATNEKLFF.

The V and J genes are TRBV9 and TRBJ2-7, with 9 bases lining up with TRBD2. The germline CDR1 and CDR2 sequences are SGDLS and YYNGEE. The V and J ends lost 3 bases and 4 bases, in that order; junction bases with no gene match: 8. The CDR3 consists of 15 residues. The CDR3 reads CASSGTSGPLYEQYF. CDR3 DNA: TGTGCCAGCAGCGGAACTAGCGGGCCCCTTTACGAGCAGTACTTC.

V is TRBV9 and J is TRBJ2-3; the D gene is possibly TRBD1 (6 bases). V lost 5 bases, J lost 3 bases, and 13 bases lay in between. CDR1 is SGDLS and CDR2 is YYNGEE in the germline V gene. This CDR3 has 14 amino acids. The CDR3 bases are TGTGCCAGCAGTACAGGGTTGCGGACAGATACGCAGTATTTT. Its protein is CASSTGLRTDTQYF.

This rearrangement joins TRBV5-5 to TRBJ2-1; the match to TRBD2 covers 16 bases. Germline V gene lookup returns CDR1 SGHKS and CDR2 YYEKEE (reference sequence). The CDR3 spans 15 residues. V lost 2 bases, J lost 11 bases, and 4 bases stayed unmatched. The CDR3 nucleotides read TGTGCCAGCAGCTTCGGGACTAGCGGGAGGGCCCAGCAGTTCTTC. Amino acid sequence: CASSFGTSGRAQQFF.

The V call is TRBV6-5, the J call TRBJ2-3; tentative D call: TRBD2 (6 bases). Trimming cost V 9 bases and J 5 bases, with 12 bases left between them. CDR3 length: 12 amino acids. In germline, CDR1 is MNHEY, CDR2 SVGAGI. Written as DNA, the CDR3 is TGTGCCAGTTCGGGAGCGGGAGATACGCAGTATTTT. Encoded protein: CASSGAGDTQYF.

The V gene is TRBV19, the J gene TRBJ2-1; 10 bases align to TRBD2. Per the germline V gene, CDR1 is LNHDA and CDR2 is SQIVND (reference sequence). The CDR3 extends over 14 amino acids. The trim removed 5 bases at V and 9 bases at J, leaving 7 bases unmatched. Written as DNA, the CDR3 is TGTGCCAGTAGTGTGGCTAGCGGGAGAACTGAGCAGTTCTTC. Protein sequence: CASSVASGRTEQFF.

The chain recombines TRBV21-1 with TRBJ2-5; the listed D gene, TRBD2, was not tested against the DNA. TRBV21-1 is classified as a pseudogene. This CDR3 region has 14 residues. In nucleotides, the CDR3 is TGTGCCAGCAGCAAAGGGAGCAGCCAAGAGACCCAGTACTTC. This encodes CASSKGSSQETQYF.

The CDR3 DNA is TGCACCGTCGCAACCACCGCGAGCGAGCAGTACTTC. Translating gives CTVATTASEQYF. The rearrangement joins TRBV29-1 to TRBJ2-7; D not certain. There are 12 residues in the CDR3. The germline gives CDR1 SQVTM, CDR2 ANQGSEA.

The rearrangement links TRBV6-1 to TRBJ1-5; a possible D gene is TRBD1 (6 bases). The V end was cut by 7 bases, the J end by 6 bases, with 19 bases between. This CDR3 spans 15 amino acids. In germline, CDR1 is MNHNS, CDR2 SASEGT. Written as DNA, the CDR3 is TGTGCCAGCACCGAGGGGGTCAGGTTTGGTCAGCCCCAGCATTTT. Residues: CASTEGVRFGQPQHF.

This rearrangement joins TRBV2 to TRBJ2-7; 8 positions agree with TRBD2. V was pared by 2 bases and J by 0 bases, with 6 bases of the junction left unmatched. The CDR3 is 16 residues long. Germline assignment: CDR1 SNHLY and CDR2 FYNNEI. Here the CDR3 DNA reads TGTGCCAGCAGTGAATTAATACTAGCGGCCTCCTACGAGCAGTACTTC. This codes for CASSELILAASYEQYF.

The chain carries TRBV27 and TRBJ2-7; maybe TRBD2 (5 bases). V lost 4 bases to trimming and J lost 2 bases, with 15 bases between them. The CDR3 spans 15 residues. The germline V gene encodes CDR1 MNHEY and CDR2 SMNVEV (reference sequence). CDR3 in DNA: TGTGCCAGCAGTTCACCACTTCGGAGGACCTACGAGCAGTACTTC. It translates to CASSSPLRRTYEQYF.

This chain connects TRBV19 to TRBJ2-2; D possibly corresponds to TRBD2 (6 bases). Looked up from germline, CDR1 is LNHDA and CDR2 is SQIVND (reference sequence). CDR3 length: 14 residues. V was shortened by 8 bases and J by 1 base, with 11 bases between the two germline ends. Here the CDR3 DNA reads TGTGCCAGTGGCGGGACCGTGAACACCGGGGAGCTGTTTTTT. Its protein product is CASGGTVNTGELFF.

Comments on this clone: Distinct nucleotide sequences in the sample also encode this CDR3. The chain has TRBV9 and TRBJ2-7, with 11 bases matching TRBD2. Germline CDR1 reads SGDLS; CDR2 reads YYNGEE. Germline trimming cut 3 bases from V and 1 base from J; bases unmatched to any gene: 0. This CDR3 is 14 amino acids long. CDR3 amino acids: CASSGTSGSYEQYF. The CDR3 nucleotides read TGTGCCAGCAGCGGGACTAGCGGGTCCTACGAGCAGTACTTC. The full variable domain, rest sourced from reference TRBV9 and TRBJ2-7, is DSGVTQTPKHLITATGQRVTLRCSPRSGDLSVYWYQQSLDQGLQFLIQYYNGEERAKGNILERFSAQQFPDLHSELNLSSLELGDSALYFCASSGTSGSYEQYFGPGTRLTVT.

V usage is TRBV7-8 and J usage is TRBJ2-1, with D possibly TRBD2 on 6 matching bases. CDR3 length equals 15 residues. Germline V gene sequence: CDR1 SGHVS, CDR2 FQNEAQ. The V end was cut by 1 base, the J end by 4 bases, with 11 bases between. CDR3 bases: TGTGCCAGCAGCTTAGACGGCGGGGCGTACAATGAGCAGTTCTTC. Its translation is CASSLDGGAYNEQFF.

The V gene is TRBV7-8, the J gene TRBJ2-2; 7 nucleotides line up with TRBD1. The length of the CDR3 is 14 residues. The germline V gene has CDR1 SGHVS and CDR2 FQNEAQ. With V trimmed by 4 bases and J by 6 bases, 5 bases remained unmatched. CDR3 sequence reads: CASSSAGQAGELFF. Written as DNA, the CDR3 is TGTGCCAGCAGCTCCGCTGGACAGGCCGGGGAGCTGTTTTTT. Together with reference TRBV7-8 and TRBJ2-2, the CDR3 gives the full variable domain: GAGVSQSPRYKVAKRGQDVALRCDPISGHVSLFWYQQALGQGPEFLTYFQNEAQLDKSGLPSDRFFAERPEGSVSTLKIQRTQQEDSAVYLCASSSAGQAGELFFGEGSRLTVL.

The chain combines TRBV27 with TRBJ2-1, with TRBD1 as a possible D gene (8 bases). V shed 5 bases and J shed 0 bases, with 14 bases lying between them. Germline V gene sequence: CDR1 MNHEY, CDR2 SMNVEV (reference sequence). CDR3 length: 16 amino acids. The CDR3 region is CASSRTGRGSYNEQFF. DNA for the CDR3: TGTGCCAGCAGTAGGACAGGGAGGGGCTCCTACAATGAGCAGTTCTTC.

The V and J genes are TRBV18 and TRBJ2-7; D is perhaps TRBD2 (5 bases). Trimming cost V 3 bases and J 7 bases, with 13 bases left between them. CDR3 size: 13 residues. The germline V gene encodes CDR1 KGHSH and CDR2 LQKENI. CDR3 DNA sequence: TGTGCCAGCTCACCGGATCAGCAGCGGGAGCAGTACTTC. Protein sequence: CASSPDQQREQYF.

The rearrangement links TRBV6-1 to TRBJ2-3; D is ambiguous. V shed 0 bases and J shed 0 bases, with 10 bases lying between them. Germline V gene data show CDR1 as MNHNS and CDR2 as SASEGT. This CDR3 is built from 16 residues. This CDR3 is CASSEAEISSTDTQYF. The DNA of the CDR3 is TGTGCCAGCAGTGAAGCAGAGATTTCTAGCACAGATACGCAGTATTTT.

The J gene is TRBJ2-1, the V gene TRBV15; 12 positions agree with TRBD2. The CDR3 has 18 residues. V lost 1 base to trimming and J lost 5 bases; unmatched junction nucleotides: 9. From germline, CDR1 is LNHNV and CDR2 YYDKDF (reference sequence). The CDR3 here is CATSRGTDGLAGNNEQFF. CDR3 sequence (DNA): TGTGCCACCAGCAGAGGGACAGATGGACTAGCGGGAAACAATGAGCAGTTCTTC.

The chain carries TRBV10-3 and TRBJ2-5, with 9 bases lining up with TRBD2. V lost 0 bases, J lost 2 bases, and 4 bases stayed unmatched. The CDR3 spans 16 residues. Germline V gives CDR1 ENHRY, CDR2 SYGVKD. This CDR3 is CAISESQAGGQETQYF. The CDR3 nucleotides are TGTGCCATCAGTGAGTCTCAGGCGGGAGGGCAAGAGACCCAGTACTTC.